A single sample gave rise to the 15 T cell receptor beta chains below, sequenced in a study of T cell clonality in common variable immunodeficiency. Study results and limitations: Reportedly, TCR beta sequences from common variable immunodeficiency showed fewer deletions and N-nucleotide insertions.

Antigen specificity for these receptors is unknown. Only in-frame clones appear in the TCRdb table, and some are missing; sequencing was by immunoSEQ multiplex PCR. Observed are approximately 21,000 clones, no singletons, with the top ten taking under 3%. The source material was peripheral blood mononuclear cells. The receptors were gathered from a human donor with common variable immunodeficiency.

By frequency in the sample, this clone is medium-sized. The missing CDR3 end, 3 residues past where the read stops, is filled in from the germline J gene. J is TRBJ2-2 and V is TRBV5-1, with TRBD1 as a possible D gene (6 bases). This CDR3 has 14 residues. Germline-derived CDR1 and CDR2 are SGHRS and YFSETQ. Trimming took off 0 bases at V and 5 bases at J, with 8 bases between the two ends. The sequenced CDR3 bases are TGCGCCAGCAGCTTGGCACAGGGAACCGGGGAG. It encodes CASSLAQGTGE. The CDR3 as a whole reads CASSLAQGTGELFF.

The CDR3 bases that were read are TGTGCCAGCAGCTGGGCGGGGGGGGAAGAGACC. Translated: CASSWAGGEET. The whole CDR3 protein is CASSWAGGEETQYF. The chain combines TRBV7-2 with TRBJ2-5; 9 positions agree with TRBD2. Read sequence stops 3 residues before the CDR3 end, and the germline J gene provides the missing end. The CDR3 runs 14 residues. Germline CDR1 and CDR2: SGHTA and FQGNSA. V was pared by 4 bases and J by 3 bases, with 3 bases of the junction left unmatched.

This clone has a handful of counts. The read falls 3 residues short of the CDR3 end, and the missing part is taken from the germline J gene. The chain combines TRBV19 with TRBJ1-4, with 7 positions matching TRBD1. The V gene's germline CDR1 is LNHDA and CDR2 SQIVND (reference sequence). V trimming: 6 bases; J trimming: 2 bases; junction bases outside the gene matches: 3. The CDR3 totals 14 residues. Partial CDR3 DNA: TGTGCCAGTAGCCCGACAGGGACTAATGAAAAA. This translates into CASSPTGTNEK. The whole CDR3 region reads CASSPTGTNEKLFF.

This clone was seen a handful of times. The CDR3 end falls 3 residues outside the read, so it is completed with the germline J gene. The chain has TRBV2 and TRBJ2-1; perhaps TRBD1 as D (6 bases). Trimming took 6 bases from V and 7 from J, leaving 10 bases between them. The CDR3 spans 12 residues. Germline V lookup: CDR1 SNHLY, CDR2 FYNNEI. CDR3 region: CASRPGTNEQFF. The covered CDR3 bases are TGTGCCAGCAGACCCGGGACAAATGAG. Looking up the rest from reference TRBV2 and TRBJ2-1 gives the full variable domain: EPEVTQTPSHQVTQMGQEVILRCVPISNHLYFYWYRQILGQKVEFLVSFYNNEISEKSEIFDDQFSVERPDGSNFTLKIRSTKLEDSAMYFCASRPGTNEQFFGPGTRLTVL.

In the case of this clone: The CDR3 end falls 3 residues outside the read, so it is completed with the germline J gene. The chain has TRBV19 and TRBJ1-1, with 7 bases aligning to TRBD1. This CDR3 contains 15 residues. Germline lookup yields CDR1 LNHDA and CDR2 SQIVND (reference sequence). Trimming took 5 bases from V and 5 from J; bases not matched to a gene: 11. The CDR3 sequence is CASSPTGQSLTEAFF. The covered CDR3 bases are TGTGCCAGTAGTCCCACGGGACAGTCATTAACTGAA.

As to this clone: The read terminates 3 residues before the CDR3 end, so the remaining end is supplied by the germline J gene. V is TRBV19 and J is TRBJ1-3; no reliable D call. The CDR3 consists of 11 residues. The V end lost 3 bases, the J end lost 8 bases, and 5 bases lay between the germline ends. Germline V gene data show CDR1 as LNHDA and CDR2 as SQIVND (reference sequence). The sequenced part of the CDR3 DNA is TGTGCCAGTAGTATTCGTGACACC. It encodes CASSIRDT. The entire CDR3 protein reads CASSIRDTIYF.

Concerning this clone itself: The read stops 3 residues short of the end of the CDR3; the missing end is completed from the germline J gene. The J gene is TRBJ1-3, the V gene TRBV18; D is perhaps TRBD1 (6 bases). CDR1 KGHSH and CDR2 LQKENI come from the germline V gene. Trimming shortened V by 5 bases and J by 4 bases, and 21 bases separated the two germline ends. The CDR3 totals 17 residues. CDR3 bases read: TGTGCCAGCTCAAACACTCTATGGGACAAACAAGGAAACACC. Amino acids: CASSNTLWDKQGNT. The entire CDR3 is CASSNTLWDKQGNTIYF. The full variable domain, its missing parts supplied by reference TRBV18 and TRBJ1-3, is NAGVMQNPRHLVRRRGQEARLRCSPMKGHSHVYWYRQLPEEGLKFMVYLQKENIIDESGMPKERFSAEFPKEGPSILRIQQVVRGDSAAYFCASSNTLWDKQGNTIYFGEGSWLTVV.

This clone was recorded a few times. The read finishes 3 residues shy of the CDR3 end, and the germline J gene is used to complete it. V usage is TRBV7-9 and J usage is TRBJ1-1; perhaps TRBD1 as D (6 bases). CDR3 length: 13 amino acids. Germline V gives CDR1 SEHNR, CDR2 FQNEAQ (reference sequence). The sequenced CDR3 bases are TGTGCCAGCAGCTCGGGACAACCAGAGTAC. Amino acid sequence: CASSSGQPEY. The complete CDR3 sequence is CASSSGQPEYAFF.

A word on this clone: The read ends 3 residues before the CDR3 terminus; that terminus is restored from the germline J gene. The chain has TRBV6-2 or TRBV6-3 and TRBJ2-1; 8 positions match TRBD1. Trimming took 6 bases from V and 8 from J; bases not matched to a gene: 9. CDR3 length: 14 amino acids. Germline values: CDR1 MNHEY, CDR2 SVGEGT. CDR3 bases read: TGTGCCAGCAGAACGGGACAGGTTAGCGATGAG. Protein product: CASRTGQVSDE. The whole CDR3 protein is CASRTGQVSDEQFF.

This clone was counted between two and nine times. Coverage ceases 3 residues before the CDR3 finishes, and the germline J gene fills in the end. The genes are TRBV2 and TRBJ2-7; TRBD2 agrees at 8 bases. The germline CDR1 and CDR2 sequences are SNHLY and FYNNEI. The CDR3 contains 15 residues. V was pared by 7 bases and J by 2 bases, with 10 bases of the junction left unmatched. CDR3 sequence: CASMQEVAGTYEQYF. The covered CDR3 bases are TGTGCCAGCATGCAGGAAGTAGCGGGGACCTACGAG.

In the case of this clone: The CDR3 extends 3 residues past the end of the read, so its final part is completed from the germline J gene. The V call is TRBV5-1, the J call TRBJ1-2; 9 nucleotides line up with TRBD1. CDR3 length equals 15 residues. Germline assignment: CDR1 SGHRS and CDR2 YFSETQ. Incomplete CDR3 DNA: TGCGCCAGCAGCTTGGAGGGACAGGGAATTAGCGGC. It codes for CASSLEGQGISG. The full CDR3 protein is CASSLEGQGISGYTF.

In its sample, this clone was seen a few times. The CDR3 end is not reached by the read, which stops 3 residues before it; the germline J gene fills it in. The V gene is TRBV5-4, the J gene TRBJ2-7; 10 bases fit TRBD1. The J segment lost 4 bases and the V segment lost 4 bases, leaving 8 bases of the junction unmatched. This CDR3 has 15 residues. The germline CDR1 and CDR2 sequences are SGHNT and YYREEE (reference sequence). The sequenced CDR3 bases are TGTGCCAGCAGCCTCAACCGGGACAGGGGTTACGAG. Protein sequence: CASSLNRDRGYE. In full, the CDR3 is CASSLNRDRGYEQYF.

Notes on this clone: The read ends 3 residues before the CDR3 terminus; that terminus is restored from the germline J gene. V is TRBV30 and J is TRBJ2-3, with D possibly being TRBD2 (7 bases). V gave up 4 bases and J gave up 6 bases, with 11 bases separating them. CDR1 and CDR2 (germline): GTSNPN, SVGIG (reference sequence). The CDR3 runs 12 residues. CDR3 DNA (partial): TGTGCCTGGATAAAGGGGGGGGATACG. It encodes CAWIKGGDT. The CDR3, in full, reads CAWIKGGDTQYF. Supplemented by reference TRBV30 and TRBJ2-3, the full variable domain reads SQTIHQWPATLVQPVGSPLSLECTVEGTSNPNLYWYRQAAGRGLQLLFYSVGIGQISSEVPQNLSASRPQDRQFILSSKKLLLSDSGFYLCAWIKGGDTQYFGPGTRLTVL.

A few counts support this clone. The CDR3 extends 3 residues past the end of the read, so its final part is completed from the germline J gene. The chain links TRBV2 to TRBJ2-2; no firm D call. Trimming removed 8 bases at V and 0 bases at J, with 10 bases between. This CDR3 has 14 amino acids. The germline V gene has CDR1 SNHLY and CDR2 FYNNEI. The DNA read from the CDR3 is TGTGCCAGCCACCCCGACACGAACACCGGGGAG. It codes for CASHPDTNTGE. The CDR3 as a whole reads CASHPDTNTGELFF.

About this clone itself: The CDR3 end lies 3 residues beyond the end of the read and is filled in from the germline J gene. This sequence joins TRBV19 and TRBJ2-1; TRBD2 matches 8 bases. The CDR3 is 15 amino acids. The V and J ends lost 1 base and 5 bases, in that order; junction bases with no gene match: 4. Germline V gene data show CDR1 as LNHDA and CDR2 as SQIVND (reference sequence). The CDR3 sequence is CASSIAGGRDNEQFF. The DNA read from the CDR3 is TGTGCCAGTAGTATAGCGGGGGGGCGCGACAATGAG.